This T cell receptor (beta chain) was obtained from a study of T cell changes during pregnancy in multiple sclerosis. TCRdb keeps only in-frame clones here, not all; method: immunoSEQ multiplex PCR. The repertoire includes around 50,000 clones, 90% to 95% of them detected once, and around 4% sits in the top ten. The receptor was derived from a female donor with multiple sclerosis, enrolled in a pregnancy study. Sample: CD8+ T cells from peripheral blood mononuclear cells, taken in the second trimester of pregnancy.

The CDR3 DNA reads TGTGCCAGCAGTGAGGTCGGGACAGGGGTAACCGGGGAGCTGTTTTTT. This translates into CASSEVGTGVTGELFF. The chain couples TRBV2 to TRBJ2-2; 10 bases map to TRBD1. There are 16 residues in the CDR3. Germline lookup yields CDR1 SNHLY and CDR2 FYNNEI. Trimming cost V 3 bases and J 5 bases; bases outside gene matches: 6. The complete variable domain, with remaining parts taken from reference TRBV2 and TRBJ2-2, reads EPEVTQTPSHQVTQMGQEVILRCVPISNHLYFYWYRQILGQKVEFLVSFYNNEISEKSEIFDDQFSVERPDGSNFTLKIRSTKLEDSAMYFCASSEVGTGVTGELFFGEGSRLTVL.